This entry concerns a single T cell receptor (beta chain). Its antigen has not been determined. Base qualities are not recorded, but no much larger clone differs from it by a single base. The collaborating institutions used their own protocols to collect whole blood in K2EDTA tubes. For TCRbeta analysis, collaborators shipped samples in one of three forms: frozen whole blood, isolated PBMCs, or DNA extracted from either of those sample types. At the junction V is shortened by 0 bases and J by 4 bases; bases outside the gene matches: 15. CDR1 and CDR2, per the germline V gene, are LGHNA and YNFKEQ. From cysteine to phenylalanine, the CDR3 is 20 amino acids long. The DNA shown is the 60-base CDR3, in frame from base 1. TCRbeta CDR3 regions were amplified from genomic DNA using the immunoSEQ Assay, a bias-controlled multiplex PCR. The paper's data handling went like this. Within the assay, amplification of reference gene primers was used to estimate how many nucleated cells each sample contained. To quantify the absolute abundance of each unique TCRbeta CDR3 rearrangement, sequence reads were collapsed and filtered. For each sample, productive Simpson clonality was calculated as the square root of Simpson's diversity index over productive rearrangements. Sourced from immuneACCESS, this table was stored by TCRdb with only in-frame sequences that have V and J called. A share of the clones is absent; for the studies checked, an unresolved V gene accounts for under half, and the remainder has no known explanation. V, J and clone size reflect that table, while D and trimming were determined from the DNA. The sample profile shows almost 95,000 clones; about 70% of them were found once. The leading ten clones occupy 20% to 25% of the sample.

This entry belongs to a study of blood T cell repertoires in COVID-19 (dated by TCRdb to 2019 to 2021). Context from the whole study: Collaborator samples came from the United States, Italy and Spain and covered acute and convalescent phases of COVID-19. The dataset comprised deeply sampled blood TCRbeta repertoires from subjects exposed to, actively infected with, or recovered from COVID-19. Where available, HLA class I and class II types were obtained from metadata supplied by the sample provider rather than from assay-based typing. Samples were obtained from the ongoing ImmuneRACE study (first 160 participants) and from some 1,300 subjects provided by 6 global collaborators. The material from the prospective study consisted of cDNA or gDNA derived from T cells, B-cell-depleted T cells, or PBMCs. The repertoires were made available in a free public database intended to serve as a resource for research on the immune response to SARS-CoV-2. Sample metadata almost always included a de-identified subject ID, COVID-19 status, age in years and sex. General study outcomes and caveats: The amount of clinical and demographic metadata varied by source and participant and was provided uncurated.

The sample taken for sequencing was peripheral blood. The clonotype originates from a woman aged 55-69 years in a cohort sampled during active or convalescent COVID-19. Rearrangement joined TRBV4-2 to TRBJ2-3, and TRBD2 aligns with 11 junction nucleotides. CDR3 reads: CASSQDYASGGLGSADTQYF. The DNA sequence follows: TGTGCCAGCAGCCAAGATTACGCTAGCGGGGGGCTGGGGTCGGCAGATACGCAGTATTTT.